The 4 T cell receptor beta chains below were found in one sample sequenced in a study of T cell changes during pregnancy in multiple sclerosis. Only in-frame clones appear in the TCRdb table, and some are missing; sequencing was by immunoSEQ multiplex PCR. The data hold roughly 70,000 clones, with about 88% observed a single time. The sequences come from peripheral blood, collected before pregnancy. The receptors here all came from a female donor with multiple sclerosis, enrolled in a pregnancy study.

The V and J genes are TRBV7-2 and TRBJ2-7; D is possibly TRBD2 (5 bases). V was pared by 0 bases and J by 0 bases, with 9 bases between. This CDR3 region has 15 residues. Per germline, CDR1 SGHTA and CDR2 FQGNSA. The chain's CDR3 is CASSLAPGDSYEQYF. CDR3 nucleotides: TGTGCCAGCAGCTTAGCCCCCGGGGACTCCTACGAGCAGTACTTC.

This chain uses TRBV4-1 with TRBJ2-5; TRBD2 agrees at 13 bases. The CDR3 has 17 amino acids. J lost 5 bases, V lost 1 base, and 7 bases had no gene match. Germline values: CDR1 MGHRA, CDR2 YSYEKL. CDR3 coding DNA: TGCGCCAGCAGCCAAGCCGGACTAGCGGGAGATGGGGAGACCCAGTACTTC. Residues: CASSQAGLAGDGETQYF.

This sequence joins TRBV7-3 and TRBJ2-1; the match to TRBD2 covers 9 bases. CDR1 SGHTA and CDR2 FQGTGA come from the germline V gene. V shed 5 bases and J 5 bases; nucleotides not matched to a gene: 7. The length of the CDR3 is 15 residues. The CDR3: CASSPSGTSNNEQFF. For the CDR3, the DNA is TGTGCCAGCAGCCCATCCGGGACTAGCAACAATGAGCAGTTCTTC.

This clone has a single count. The J gene is TRBJ1-5, the V gene TRBV15; 7 nucleotides match TRBD1. Germline loops: CDR1 LNHNV, CDR2 YYDKDF (reference sequence). There are 15 residues in the CDR3. The trim removed 3 bases at V and 5 bases at J, leaving 7 bases unmatched. The CDR3 region has the DNA TGTGCCACCAGCAGCCGTCGCAGGGGGGATCAGCCCCAGCATTTT. Translation gives CATSSRRRGDQPQHF.